The TCR beta chain described here comes from a study of T cells in women clearing cervical HPV infection. The wider study: HLA type stays a possible confounder, typing being limited.

Comments on this clone: From the germline J gene comes the end of the CDR3, since the read stops 3 residues before it.

immunoSEQ multiplex PCR used an average of around 1,100 ng genomic DNA. Here immunoSEQ multiplex PCR was the method, and the copy in TCRdb shows in-frame clones only, minus some. This table holds roughly 18,000 clones. This CDR3 region has 16 residues. Germline CDR1 is SGHTA and CDR2 is FQGTGA. The V segment lost 5 bases and the J segment 1 base; nucleotides outside the gene matches: 8. The genes are TRBV7-3 and TRBJ2-3; 8 nucleotides match TRBD2. This clonotype originated in a woman aged 18-70 years with a cervical HPV16 infection that either progressed to CIN3+ or cleared (not recorded which). The sample was blood buffy coat. The sequenced part of the CDR3 DNA is TGTGCCAGCAGCCTCGCGCGGGGGGTTGGCACAGATACG. Amino acid sequence: CASSLARGVGTDT. The whole CDR3 protein is CASSLARGVGTDTQYF.